Listed below are T cell receptor beta chains from one sample, sequenced in a study of cytomegalovirus exposure and HLA in healthy donors. Using immunoSEQ multiplex PCR, the repertoire was profiled, and TCRdb retains in-frame clones only, with some absent. The data contain about 160,000 clones, around 78% of them seen just once; the ten biggest clones take up about 1.4%. The sequenced material came from PBMCs. The receptors were sampled from a man aged 40-49 years in good health and CMV-seronegative. Each CDR3 is given with its conserved first and last residue. A D gene is named only where the DNA matches it firmly. Clone size is shown for a subset of rows, as once, few, many or a class of expanded clone.

v_call	cdr3_length	d_call	j_call	clone_size	cdr3_aa	cdr3_nt
TRBV18	15	TRBD1	TRBJ1-3	few	CASSPPGQPGNTIYF	TGTGCCAGCTCACCTCCGGGACAGCCTGGAAACACCATATATTTT
TRBV11-2	15	TRBD1	TRBJ1-1	-	CASSSQGAVGTEAFF	TGTGCCAGCAGCTCACAGGGGGCGGTGGGCACTGAAGCTTTCTTT
TRBV28	15	-	TRBJ2-3	-	CASSLGGATTDTQYF	TGTGCCAGCAGTTTGGGGGGAGCCACCACAGATACGCAGTATTTT
TRBV7-9	12	-	TRBJ1-1	-	CASSLVSGEAFF	TGTGCCAGCAGCTTAGTATCCGGTGAAGCTTTCTTT
TRBV6-6	14	-	TRBJ1-1	-	CASSRQVMNTEAFF	TGTGCCAGCAGTCGACAGGTTATGAACACTGAAGCTTTCTTT
TRBV9	15	-	TRBJ1-6	-	CASSVGGGFNSPLHF	TGTGCCAGCAGCGTAGGGGGGGGGTTTAATTCACCCCTCCACTTT
TRBV6-5	15	-	TRBJ1-1	-	CASSYLSKRYTEAFF	TGTGCCAGCAGTTACCTGTCCAAGAGGTACACTGAAGCTTTCTTT
TRBV4-1	15	-	TRBJ2-1	once	CASSHPGGTYNEQFF	TGCGCCAGCAGCCACCCAGGAGGAACCTACAATGAGCAGTTCTTC
TRBV7-7	15	TRBD2	TRBJ2-1	-	CASSRTSGRDGEQFF	TGTGCCAGCAGCCGGACTAGCGGGAGGGACGGTGAGCAGTTCTTC
TRBV19	15	TRBD1	TRBJ1-1	-	CASSIKGTANTEAFF	TGTGCCAGTAGTATAAAAGGGACAGCGAACACTGAAGCTTTCTTT
TRBV28	13	-	TRBJ2-7	-	CASTSGQTYEQYF	TGTGCCAGCACCAGCGGACAGACCTACGAGCAGTACTTC
TRBV29-1	10	-	TRBJ2-1	-	CSHRGNEQFF	TGCAGCCACAGAGGGAATGAGCAGTTCTTC
TRBV7-3	15	-	TRBJ2-2	-	CASSLWSGMEGELFF	TGTGCCAGCAGCTTATGGTCCGGGATGGAGGGGGAGCTGTTTTTT
TRBV7-6	13	-	TRBJ1-2	-	CASSQNGGGGYTF	TGTGCCAGCAGCCAAAACGGGGGTGGTGGCTACACCTTC
TRBV14	14	-	TRBJ1-1	-	CASSQDLSFYEAFF	TGTGCCAGCAGCCAAGACCTCTCCTTTTATGAAGCTTTCTTT
TRBV6-5	15	-	TRBJ2-6	-	CASSKQGSGANVLTF	TGTGCCAGCAGTAAACAGGGCTCGGGGGCCAACGTCCTGACTTTC
TRBV19	14	-	TRBJ1-3	few	CASSSNPNGNTIYF	TGTGCCAGTAGTTCCAACCCCAACGGGAACACCATATATTTT
TRBV5-1	15	TRBD1	TRBJ2-1	once	CASRLTGVGYDEQFF	TGCGCCAGCAGGCTCACAGGGGTTGGGTACGATGAGCAGTTCTTC
TRBV7-9	15	TRBD1	TRBJ1-3	-	CASSSGQVSGNTIYF	TGTGCCAGCAGCTCGGGACAGGTATCTGGAAACACCATATATTTT
TRBV4-1	16	TRBD2	TRBJ2-2	-	CASSRVAGGGTGELFF	TGCGCCAGCAGCCGCGTCGCGGGCGGGGGAACCGGGGAGCTGTTTTTT
TRBV5-1	14	-	TRBJ2-1	few	CASSFEGTYNEQFF	TGCGCCAGCAGCTTCGAGGGTACCTACAATGAGCAGTTCTTC
TRBV5-1	14	TRBD2	TRBJ2-7	-	CASSFSSGFTEQYF	TGCGCCAGCAGCTTTTCTAGCGGATTTACCGAGCAGTACTTC
TRBV5-1	16	-	TRBJ2-3	-	CASSLVGATSTDTQYF	TGCGCCAGCAGCTTGGTGGGGGCGACTAGCACAGATACGCAGTATTTT
TRBV6-1	14	-	TRBJ1-2	-	CASSGGHPQSGYTF	TGTGCCAGCAGTGGGGGACACCCCCAGAGTGGCTACACCTTC
TRBV6-1	14	-	TRBJ2-1	-	CASSDQAGKGEQFF	TGTGCCAGCAGTGACCAGGCAGGGAAGGGTGAGCAGTTCTTC
TRBV27	13	-	TRBJ1-2	-	CASRRTEGYGYTF	TGTGCCAGCAGACGGACAGAGGGCTATGGCTACACCTTC
TRBV7-9	14	-	TRBJ2-7	-	CASSLEPLVSEQYF	TGTGCCAGCAGCTTAGAGCCGCTTGTTTCGGAGCAGTACTTC
TRBV19	18	TRBD1	TRBJ1-2	-	CASSDNFPGQGVDYGYTF	TGTGCCAGTAGTGACAACTTCCCGGGACAGGGGGTTGACTATGGCTACACCTTC
TRBV5-4	15	-	TRBJ2-3	-	CASSLGTDYTDTQYF	TGTGCCAGCAGCTTGGGGACAGATTACACAGATACGCAGTATTTT
TRBV18	15	TRBD1	TRBJ2-5	-	CASSPPGQGRETQYF	TGTGCCAGCTCACCACCGGGACAGGGAAGAGAGACCCAGTACTTC
TRBV29-1	15	TRBD2	TRBJ2-2	-	CSVELAGAPTGELFF	TGCAGCGTTGAACTAGCGGGAGCCCCTACCGGGGAGCTGTTTTTT
TRBV4-1	17	TRBD2	TRBJ2-3	-	CASSQGVREGLTDTQYF	TGCGCCAGCAGCCAAGGAGTGAGGGAGGGCTTGACAGATACGCAGTATTTT
TRBV7-2	14	TRBD1	TRBJ1-2	-	CASSRGQGVIGYTF	TGTGCCAGCAGCAGAGGACAGGGGGTGATTGGCTACACCTTC
TRBV7-9	18	TRBD1	TRBJ2-1	few	CASSSNRDRGPTGNEQFF	TGTGCCAGCAGCTCCAACCGGGACAGGGGGCCTACGGGGAATGAGCAGTTCTTC
TRBV7-3	15	TRBD2	TRBJ2-3	-	CASSHSGTSGDTQYF	TGTGCCAGCAGCCATTCCGGGACTAGCGGGGATACGCAGTATTTT
TRBV5-1	13	TRBD1	TRBJ2-2	-	CASSSQGAGELFF	TGCGCCAGCAGCTCTCAGGGGGCCGGGGAGCTGTTTTTT
TRBV19	14	-	TRBJ2-5	few	CASTPGSTGETQYF	TGTGCCAGTACCCCGGGATCCACGGGAGAGACCCAGTACTTC
TRBV5-1	12	-	TRBJ1-1	-	CASSGQDTEAFF	TGCGCCAGCAGCGGACAAGACACTGAAGCTTTCTTT
TRBV13	12	TRBD2	TRBJ2-5	once	CASSSEGRDQYF	TGTGCCAGCAGCTCCGAGGGGAGGGACCAGTACTTC
TRBV5-1	14	TRBD1	TRBJ2-1	-	CASSPGQGRDEQFF	TGCGCCAGCAGCCCCGGACAGGGGCGGGATGAGCAGTTCTTC
TRBV4-1	14	-	TRBJ2-5	-	CASSQVGREETQYF	TGCGCCAGCAGCCAAGTGGGCAGAGAAGAGACCCAGTACTTC
TRBV19	15	TRBD2	TRBJ2-1	-	CASSGTSGAYNEQFF	TGTGCCAGTAGTGGGACTAGCGGAGCCTACAATGAGCAGTTCTTC
TRBV7-3	16	-	TRBJ2-1	-	CASSFQSGAPFNEQFF	TGTGCCAGCAGCTTCCAGAGCGGAGCCCCCTTCAATGAGCAGTTCTTC
TRBV27	15	-	TRBJ2-3	-	CASSLGRGLVDTQYF	TGTGCCAGCAGTTTAGGCAGAGGGTTAGTAGATACGCAGTATTTT
TRBV5-1	13	-	TRBJ2-5	-	CASKRTAQETQYF	TGCGCCAGCAAAAGGACAGCTCAAGAGACCCAGTACTTC
TRBV6-1	14	-	TRBJ1-5	few	CAIGRGYSNQPQHF	TGTGCCATCGGGAGGGGGTATAGCAATCAGCCCCAGCATTTT
TRBV10-1	18	TRBD2	TRBJ2-7	-	CASSTTSGRVRVGYEQYF	TGCGCCAGCAGTACCACTAGCGGGAGGGTTAGAGTTGGCTACGAGCAGTACTTC
TRBV11-3	13	-	TRBJ1-1	few	CASSSVSNTEAFF	TGTGCCAGTTCGTCTGTGTCGAACACTGAAGCTTTCTTT
TRBV7-2	16	-	TRBJ1-2	-	CASSFYQRTGEGGYTF	TGTGCCAGCAGCTTTTATCAACGGACGGGGGAGGGTGGCTACACCTTC
TRBV2	15	-	TRBJ2-5	-	CASSERGQSLETQYF	TGTGCCAGCAGTGAACGAGGACAGAGCCTAGAGACCCAGTACTTC